The clone carrying this TCR beta chain was detected a few times. This sample was included in a study of human T cells and chemical hapten exposure. V lost 5 bases and J 5 bases, leaving 13 bases between the germline ends. The germline CDR1 and CDR2 sequences are SGHTA and FQGTGA. CDR3 length equals 13 residues. One entry per CDR3 protein results from TCRdb running MiXCR on the RACE reads. There are about 52,000 distinct CDR3 sequences in the sample; about 10% occur only once, and around 17% lies in the top ten. Described time point: patch test 3, about 24 weeks after DPC sensitization. Specified treatment: therapeutic diphenylcyclopropenone sensitization with weekly scalp DPC.

V and J are TRBV7-3 and TRBJ2-7; D is perhaps TRBD1 (6 bases). The sequence came from a woman between 35 and 50 years old with alopecia areata. Some clones in this sample may be carry-over from other donors' samples. Here the sequenced sample was whole blood, taken in connection with sensitization to the hapten diphenylcyclopropenone (DPC). The DNA for the CDR3 is TGTGCCAGCAGCGAAAATCAGGGGCACGAGCAGTACTTC. Its protein product is CASSENQGHEQYF.